These 2 T cell receptor beta chains were sequenced from one sample in a study of identical twins. In TCRdb, the 5' RACE reads were re-called with MiXCR into one record per CDR3 protein. The sample holds 540,000 or so distinct CDR3 sequences; approximately 20% are singletons and the top ten take 0.48%. These same records also appear under a second study, on yellow fever vaccine responses in identical twins.

The specimen sequenced was CD4+ T cells sorted from blood. The receptors were gathered from a woman younger than 35 in good health.

This CDR3 is CASSPTSVTQYF. The DNA of the CDR3 is TGTGCCAGCAGCCCCACCTCTGTGACCCAGTACTTC. The chain is built from TRBV12-3 or TRBV12-4 and TRBJ2-5, with unresolved D. CDR3 length: 12 amino acids. V was trimmed by 6 bases and J by 7 bases, leaving 12 bases between them.

This rearrangement joins TRBV7-8 to TRBJ2-5; D gene unclear. The length of the CDR3 is 14 residues. Per germline, CDR1 SGHVS and CDR2 FQNEAQ. Trimming took 0 bases from V and 2 from J, leaving 7 bases between them. CDR3 region: CASSLASGQETQYF. The CDR3 nucleotides are TGTGCCAGCAGCTTAGCTTCAGGTCAAGAGACCCAGTACTTC.